The clone carrying this TCR beta chain was recorded many times. This sample stems from a study of neurological immune-mediated disorders. This CDR3 comprises 13 residues. Trimming removed 0 bases from V and 7 bases from J, with 9 bases in between. Germline CDR1 and CDR2: LGHNA and YNFKEQ. Synthesis of cDNA was carried out by template-switch 5'RACE. The reaction used 10-nucleotide random UMIs. MiXCR was run by TCRdb on the 5' RACE reads, yielding one entry per CDR3 protein. Of more than 40,000 distinct CDR3 sequences in the sample, approximately 3% were seen once. The rearrangement joins TRBV4-2 to TRBJ1-2; D is unresolved. The sequencing input was PBMCs. This TCR was recovered from a woman between 45 and 60 years old with multiple sclerosis. The CDR3 DNA follows: TGTGCCAGCAGCCAAGACGGGGTGGGTGGCTACACCTTC. Translated: CASSQDGVGGYTF.